This T cell receptor beta chain was recovered during a study of shared clonotypes between healthy human individuals. Looking at the study overall: Samples came from a couple of female and three male donors aged 18 to 49.

The assay was immunoSEQ multiplex PCR, and TCRdb's table has in-frame clones only and misses some. Seen here are a few million clones, approximately 93% observed once, and the top ten hold around 0.4%. The study drew its donors from healthy HIV-negative adults without recent acute infections or vaccinations. The CDR3 totals 13 residues. Germline V gene data show CDR1 as LNHDA and CDR2 as SQIVND (reference sequence). Trimming took 6 bases from V and 7 from J, leaving 12 bases between them. This sequence originates from a young man in good health. Some clones in this sample may be carry-over from other donors' samples. The chain is built from TRBV19 and TRBJ1-4, with TRBD1 as a possible D gene (6 bases). Sequencing was performed on naive CD4+ T cells from PBMCs. This sample's subset: CD45RA+ positively selected. Here the CDR3 DNA reads TGTGCCAGTAGCGGGACATGGGGTGAAAAACTGTTTTTT. This encodes CASSGTWGEKLFF.